The rows below give T cell receptor beta chains drawn from one sample of a study of CD8+CD57+ T cells in acquired aplastic anemia. From the reads, TCRdb called clonotypes with MiXCR, one entry per CDR3 protein. There are roughly 120,000 distinct CDR3 sequences in the sample; over 55% occur only once, and roughly 30% lies in the top ten. The sequencing sample was made of sorted CD4+, CD8+, or CD8+CD57+ T cells (not recorded which) from PBMCs. All receptors come from a human donor with aplastic anemia. Each CDR3 is given with its conserved first and last residue. Each record gives: V gene, D gene, J gene, clone size, CDR3 DNA, CDR3 protein. D genes are given only for firm matches. The size of a clone is reported for some rows only, either as once, few or many, or as a class for expanded clones.

>TRBV2|NA|TRBJ2-1|once
TGTGCCAGCGAAGAGGTAACCTCCTACAATGAGCAGTTCTTC
CASEEVTSYNEQFF
>TRBV20-1|NA|TRBJ1-1|NA
TGCAGTTTGAGGGACACTGAAGCTTTCTTT
CSLRDTEAFF
>TRBV11-1|NA|TRBJ2-1|many
TGTGCCAGCAGCTTAGTAACCAGGCCGTACAATGAGCAGTTTTTC
CASSLVTRPYNEQFF
>TRBV20-1|NA|TRBJ2-1|NA
TGCAGTGCGGTCGTCAATGAGCAGTTCTTC
CSAVVNEQFF
>TRBV14|TRBD1|TRBJ2-7|NA
TGTGCCAGCAGCCAAGATAGGAAAGGGGGCCGAAGCTCCTACGAGCAGTACTTC
CASSQDRKGGRSSYEQYF
>TRBV24-1|NA|TRBJ2-3|NA
TGTGCCACCAGTGTTTCTCAGGGCACAGATACGCAGTATTTT
CATSVSQGTDTQYF
>TRBV19|TRBD1|TRBJ1-6|NA
TGTGCCAGTGGAAAGACAGGGAGGATGTCACCCCTCCACTTT
CASGKTGRMSPLHF
>TRBV24-1|NA|TRBJ2-5|NA
TGTGCCACCAGTAGGCGGGGAAGAGAGACCCAGTACTTC
CATSRRGRETQYF
>TRBV7-2|NA|TRBJ1-1|NA
TGTGCCAGCAGCTATACAGAGAACACTGAAGCTTTCTTT
CASSYTENTEAFF
>TRBV7-2|NA|TRBJ1-4|NA
TGTGCCAGCAGCCCCGGTACGGAAAAACTGTTTTTT
CASSPGTEKLFF
>TRBV15|NA|TRBJ1-2|NA
TGTGCCACCAGCAGAGGGGGAGATGGCTACACCTTC
CATSRGGDGYTF
>TRBV12-3/TRBV12-4|TRBD1|TRBJ1-2|many
TGTGCCAGCAGGGACAGGGGCAACTATGGCTACACCTTC
CASRDRGNYGYTF
>TRBV11-2|NA|TRBJ2-5|many
TGTGCCAGCAGCTTAGGTGGAGGGGGTGAGACCCAGTACTTC
CASSLGGGGETQYF
>TRBV7-2|NA|TRBJ2-7|NA
TGTGCCAGCAGTCGCTCGGGAAAGGGAACCTACGAGCAGTACTTC
CASSRSGKGTYEQYF
>TRBV12-3/TRBV12-4|TRBD1|TRBJ2-3|many
TGTGCCAGCAGGTGGACAGGTAGCACAGATACGCAGTATTTT
CASRWTGSTDTQYF
>TRBV2|NA|TRBJ1-2|NA
TGTGCCAGCAGTGAGGCGGCATCCTATGGCTACACCTTC
CASSEAASYGYTF
>TRBV10-3|NA|TRBJ1-5|NA
TGTGCCATCAGTGAGTCCTTGGGAGGGGGCAATCAGCCCCAGCATTTT
CAISESLGGGNQPQHF
>TRBV27|TRBD1|TRBJ1-2|NA
TGTGCCAGCAGTCCGGGGATGCAGGGGGCAGTTGGCTACACCTTC
CASSPGMQGAVGYTF